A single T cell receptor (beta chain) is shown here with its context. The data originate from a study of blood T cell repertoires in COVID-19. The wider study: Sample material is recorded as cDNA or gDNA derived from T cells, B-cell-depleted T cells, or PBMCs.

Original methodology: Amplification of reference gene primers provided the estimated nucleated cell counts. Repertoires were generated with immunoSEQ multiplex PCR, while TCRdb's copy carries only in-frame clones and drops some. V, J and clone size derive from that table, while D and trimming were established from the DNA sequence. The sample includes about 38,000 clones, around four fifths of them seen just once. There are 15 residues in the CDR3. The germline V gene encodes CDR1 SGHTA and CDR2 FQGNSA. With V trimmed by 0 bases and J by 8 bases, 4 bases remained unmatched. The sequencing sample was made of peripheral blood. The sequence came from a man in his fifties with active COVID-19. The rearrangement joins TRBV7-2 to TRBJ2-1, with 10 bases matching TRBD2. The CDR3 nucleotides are TGTGCCAGCAGCTTAGCTAGCGGGGGGTTGGATGAGCAGTTCTTC. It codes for CASSLASGGLDEQFF.